This T cell receptor (beta chain) was captured in a study of CD8 T cells in cerebrospinal fluid in Alzheimer's disease. By frequency, this clonotype is large (0.1 to 1%). Germline loops: CDR1 KGHSH, CDR2 LQKENI. The CDR3 extends over 14 amino acids. TCRdb re-called the 10x single-cell sequencing reads and catalogs CDR3 proteins one per entry, DNA excluded. The sample holds approximately 600 distinct CDR3 sequences. This chain joins TRBV18 and TRBJ2-5; TCRdb's D call, TRBD1, is unchecked because there is no DNA. The TCR sequence derives from a human donor with Parkinson's disease. Sequenced material: cerebrospinal fluid. CDR3 in amino acids: CASSLTGGGETQYF.